This T cell receptor beta chain was identified in a study of T cells expressing NK-cell markers (dated by TCRdb to the early 2020s). With regard to the full study: Three sorted T-cell subsets (CD3+CD56+NKG2C+, CD3+CD56+NKG2C- and CD3+CD56-NKG2C+) from fewer than 10 donors had their TCR beta-chain repertoires profiled. Of the eight sequenced donors, seven were found to be HCMV-seropositive and one was found to be HCMV-seronegative. The eight sequenced donors were randomly selected healthy volunteers, three men and five women. Libraries were sequenced as 2 x 150 bp reads on Illumina HiSeq 2000/2500, MiSeq or NextSeq. Broader findings and caveats from the paper: Those dominant clonotypes were again the most abundant among CD3+CD56-NKG2C+ cells in a handful of donors, at about 28.3-65%. It remained unclear whether the expanded NKG2C-expressing T cell clones were specific for HCMV antigens. In six donors, the dominant CD3+CD56+NKG2C+ clonotypes were among the top 10 CD8+ clonotypes and accounted for about 1.0-7.5% of CD8+ T cells.

Note on this clonotype: Its antigen remains undetermined.

To determine HCMV serostatus, a commercial ELISA kit was used to detect HCMV-specific IgG in serum. Peripheral blood mononuclear cells were isolated from blood by Ficoll density gradient centrifugation. Sequencing took place on an Illumina HiSeq 2000. TCR beta cDNA libraries were prepared using 5'RACE template switching, which introduced a universal primer site and unique molecular identifiers. cDNA synthesis was primed from the TCR beta constant segment and was followed by two successive PCR amplification steps. The study's own analysis went as follows. MIGEC was used to demultiplex reads and group reads by UMI, and MiTCR was used to assemble and quantify clonotypes. To exclude erroneous sequences, any TCR cDNA sequence not supported by at least two reads was discarded. The tcR package was used for downstream repertoire analysis, with clonotypes matched between fractions based on CDR3 nucleotide sequence plus V segment. VDJmatch was used to annotate antigen specificity against VDJdb, with one amino acid substitution in CDR3 permitted. TCRdb reprocessed the reads and provides one entry for every CDR3 protein sequence; no DNA is given. TCRdb's processing, not the study's, gives the V and J calls here. The table for this sample shows over 350,000 distinct CDR3 sequences. Approximately 11% of the sample is in the top ten clones.

From a lookup of the germline V gene, CDR1 and CDR2 are SQVTM and ANQGSEA. The CDR3 goes from the cysteine to the phenylalanine over 16 residues. The record lacks a DNA sequence. Rearrangement joined TRBV29-1 to TRBJ2-2; as DNA is missing, the TRBD2 call by TCRdb cannot be tested. The sequence was obtained from a woman between 45 and 60 years old in good health. Donor details come from another sample of the same person, matched by shared clones. Sequenced: blood T cells: a sorted CD56 or NKG2C T cell subset, CD4+ or CD8+ T cells, or bulk PBMC T cells (not recorded which). CDR3 sequence: CSVAGLAGPYTGELFF.